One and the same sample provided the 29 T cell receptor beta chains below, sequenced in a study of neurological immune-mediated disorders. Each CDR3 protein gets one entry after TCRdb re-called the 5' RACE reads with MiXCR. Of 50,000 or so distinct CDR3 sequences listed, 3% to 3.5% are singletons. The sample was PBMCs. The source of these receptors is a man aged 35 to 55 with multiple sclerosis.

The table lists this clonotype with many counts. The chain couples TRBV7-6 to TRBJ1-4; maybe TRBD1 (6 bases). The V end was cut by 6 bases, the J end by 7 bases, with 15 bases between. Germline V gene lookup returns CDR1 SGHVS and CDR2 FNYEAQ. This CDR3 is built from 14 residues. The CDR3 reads CASRLREDSEKLFF. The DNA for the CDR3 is TGTGCCAGCAGGCTTCGAGAGGACAGTGAAAAACTGTTTTTT. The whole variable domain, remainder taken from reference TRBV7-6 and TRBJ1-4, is GAGVSQSPRYKVTKRGQDVALRCDPISGHVSLYWYRQALGQGPEFLTYFNYEAQQDKSGLPNDRFSAERPEGSISTLTIQRTEQRDSAMYRCASRLREDSEKLFFGSGTQLSVL.

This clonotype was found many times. CDR3: CASSFGQFSYEQYF. The CDR3 bases are TGTGCCAGCAGCTTCGGACAGTTCTCCTACGAGCAGTACTTC. The V gene is TRBV3-1, the J gene TRBJ2-7; D is perhaps TRBD1 (6 bases). The CDR3 runs 14 residues. In germline, CDR1 is LGHDT, CDR2 YNNKEL (reference sequence). Trimming stripped 5 bases from V and 0 bases from J, with 11 bases between.

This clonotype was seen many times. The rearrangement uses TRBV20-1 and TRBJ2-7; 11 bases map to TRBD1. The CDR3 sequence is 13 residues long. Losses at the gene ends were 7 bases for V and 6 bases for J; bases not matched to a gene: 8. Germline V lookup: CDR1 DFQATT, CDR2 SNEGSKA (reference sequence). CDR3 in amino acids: CSEGGQGVGEQYF. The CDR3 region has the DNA TGCAGTGAGGGGGGACAGGGGGTTGGCGAGCAGTACTTC.

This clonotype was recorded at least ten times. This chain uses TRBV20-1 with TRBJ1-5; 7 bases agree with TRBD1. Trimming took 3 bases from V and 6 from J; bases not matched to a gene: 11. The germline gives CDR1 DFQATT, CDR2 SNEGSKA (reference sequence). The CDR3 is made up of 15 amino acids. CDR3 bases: TGCAGTGCTAGGGCAGACAGGGACCTTGGTCAGCCCCAGCATTTT. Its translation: CSARADRDLGQPQHF.

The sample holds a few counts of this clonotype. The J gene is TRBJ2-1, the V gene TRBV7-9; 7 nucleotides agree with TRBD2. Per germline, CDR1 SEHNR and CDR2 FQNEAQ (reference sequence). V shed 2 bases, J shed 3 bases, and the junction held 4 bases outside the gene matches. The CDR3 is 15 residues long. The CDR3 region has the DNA TGTGCCAGCAGCTTAATACGGGGGGTCTACAATGAGCAGTTCTTC. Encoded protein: CASSLIRGVYNEQFF.

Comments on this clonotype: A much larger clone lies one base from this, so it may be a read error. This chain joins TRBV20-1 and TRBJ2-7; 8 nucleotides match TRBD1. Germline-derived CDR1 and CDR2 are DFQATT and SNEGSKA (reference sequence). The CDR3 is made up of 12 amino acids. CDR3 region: CSAGGTGYEKYF. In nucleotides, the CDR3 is TGCAGTGCAGGCGGGACAGGCTACGAGAAGTACTTC.

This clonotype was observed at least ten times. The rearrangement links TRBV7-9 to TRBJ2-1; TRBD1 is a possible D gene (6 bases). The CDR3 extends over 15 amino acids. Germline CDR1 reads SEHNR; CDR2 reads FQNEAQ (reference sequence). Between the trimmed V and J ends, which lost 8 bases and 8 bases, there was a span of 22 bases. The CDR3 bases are TGTGCCAGCCACCGCCCTGCAGGGGTGGTAGATGAGCAGTTCTTC. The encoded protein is CASHRPAGVVDEQFF. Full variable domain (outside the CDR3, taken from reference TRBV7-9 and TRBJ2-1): DTGVSQNPRHKITKRGQNVTFRCDPISEHNRLYWYRQTLGQGPEFLTYFQNEAQLEKSRLLSDRFSAERPKGSFSTLEIQRTEQGDSAMYLCASHRPAGVVDEQFFGPGTRLTVL.

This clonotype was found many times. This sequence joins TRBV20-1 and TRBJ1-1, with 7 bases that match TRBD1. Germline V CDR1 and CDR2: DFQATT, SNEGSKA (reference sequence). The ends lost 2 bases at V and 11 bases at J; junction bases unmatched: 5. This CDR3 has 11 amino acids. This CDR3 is CSARPTGEAFF. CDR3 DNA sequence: TGCAGTGCTAGACCTACAGGGGAGGCTTTCTTT.

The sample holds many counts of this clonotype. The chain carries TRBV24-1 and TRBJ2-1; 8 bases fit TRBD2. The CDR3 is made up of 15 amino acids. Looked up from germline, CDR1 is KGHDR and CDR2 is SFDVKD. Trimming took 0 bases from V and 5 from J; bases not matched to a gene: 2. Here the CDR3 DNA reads TGTGCCACCAGTGATTTGGGCGGGGGGAACAATGAGCAGTTCTTC. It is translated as CATSDLGGGNNEQFF.

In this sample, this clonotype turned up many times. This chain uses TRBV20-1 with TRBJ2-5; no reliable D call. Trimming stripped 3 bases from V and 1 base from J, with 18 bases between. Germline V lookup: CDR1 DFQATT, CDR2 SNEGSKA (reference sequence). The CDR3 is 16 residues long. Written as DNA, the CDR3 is TGCAGTGCTAGGTTACTCGAGACGAGTCGCCAAGAGACCCAGTACTTC. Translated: CSARLLETSRQETQYF.

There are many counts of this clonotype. The CDR3 spells CASSETTSNYGYTF. The CDR3 DNA sequence: TGCGCCAGCAGTGAGACCACAAGTAACTATGGCTACACCTTC. The chain has TRBV10-2 and TRBJ1-2; D is ambiguous. The germline gives CDR1 WSHSY, CDR2 SAAADI. This CDR3 spans 14 amino acids. Trimming shortened V by 2 bases and J by 1 base, and 8 bases separated the two germline ends.

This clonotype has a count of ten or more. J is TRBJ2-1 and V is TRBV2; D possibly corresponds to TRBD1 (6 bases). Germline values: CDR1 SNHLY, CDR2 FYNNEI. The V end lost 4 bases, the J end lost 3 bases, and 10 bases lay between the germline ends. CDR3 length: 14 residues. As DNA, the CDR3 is TGTGCCAGCAGTGTAAGAGGGGGCTACAATGAGCAGTTCTTC. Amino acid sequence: CASSVRGGYNEQFF.

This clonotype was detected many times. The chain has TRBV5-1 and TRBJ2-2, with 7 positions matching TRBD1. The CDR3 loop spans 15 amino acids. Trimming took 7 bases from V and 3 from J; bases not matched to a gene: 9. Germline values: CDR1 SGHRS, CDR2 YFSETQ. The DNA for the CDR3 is TGCGCCAGCGGGTTTTCGCAGGGGGACACCGGGGAGCTGTTTTTT. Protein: CASGFSQGDTGELFF.

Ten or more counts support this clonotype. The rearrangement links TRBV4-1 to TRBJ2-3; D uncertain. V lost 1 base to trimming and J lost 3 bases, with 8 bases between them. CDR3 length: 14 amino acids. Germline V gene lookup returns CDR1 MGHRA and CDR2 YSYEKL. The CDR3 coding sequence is TGCGCCAGCAGCCAAGTCACGTTGACAGATACGCAGTATTTT. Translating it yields CASSQVTLTDTQYF.

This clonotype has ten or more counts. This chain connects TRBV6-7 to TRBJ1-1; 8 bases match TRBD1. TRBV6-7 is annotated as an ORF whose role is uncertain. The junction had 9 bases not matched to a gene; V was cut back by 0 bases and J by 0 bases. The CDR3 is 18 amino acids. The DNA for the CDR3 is TGTGCCAGCAGTTACTCGAAGCCGGGACAGGAGATGAACACTGAAGCTTTCTTT. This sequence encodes CASSYSKPGQEMNTEAFF.

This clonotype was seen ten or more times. CDR3 sequence (DNA): TGTGCCATCAGTGAGGGCAGGTTGAACACTGAAGCTTTCTTT. It yields the protein CAISEGRLNTEAFF. The V call is TRBV10-3, the J call TRBJ1-1; no definite D call. Trimming removed 2 bases from V and 0 bases from J, with 7 bases in between. The CDR3 has 14 amino acids. Germline CDR1 is ENHRY and CDR2 is SYGVKD.

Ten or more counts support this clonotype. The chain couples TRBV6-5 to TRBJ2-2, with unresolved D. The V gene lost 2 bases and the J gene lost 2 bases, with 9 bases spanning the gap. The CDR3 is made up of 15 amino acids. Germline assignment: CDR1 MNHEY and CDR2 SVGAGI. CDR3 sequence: CASSYGRLNTGELFF. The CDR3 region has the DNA TGTGCCAGCAGTTACGGCAGGCTTAACACCGGGGAGCTGTTTTTT.

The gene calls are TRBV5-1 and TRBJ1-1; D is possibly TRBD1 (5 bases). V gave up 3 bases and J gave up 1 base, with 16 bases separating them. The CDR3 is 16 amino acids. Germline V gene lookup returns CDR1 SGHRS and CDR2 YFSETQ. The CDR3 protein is CASSSGPRITNTEAFF. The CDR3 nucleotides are TGCGCCAGCAGCTCGGGACCAAGGATAACGAACACTGAAGCTTTCTTT.

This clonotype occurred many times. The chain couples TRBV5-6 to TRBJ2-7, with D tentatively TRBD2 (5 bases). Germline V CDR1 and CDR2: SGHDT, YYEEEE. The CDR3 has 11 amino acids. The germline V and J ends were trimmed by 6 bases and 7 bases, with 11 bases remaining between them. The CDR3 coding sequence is TGTGCCAGCAACCTTTCGGGGGAGCAGTACTTC. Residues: CASNLSGEQYF.

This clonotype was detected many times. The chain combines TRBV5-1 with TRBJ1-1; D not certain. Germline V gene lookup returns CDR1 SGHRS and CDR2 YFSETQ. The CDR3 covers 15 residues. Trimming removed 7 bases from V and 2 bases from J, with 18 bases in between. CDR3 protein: CASRPSPGHNTEAFF. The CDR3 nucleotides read TGCGCCAGCCGCCCCTCGCCAGGCCATAACACTGAAGCTTTCTTT.

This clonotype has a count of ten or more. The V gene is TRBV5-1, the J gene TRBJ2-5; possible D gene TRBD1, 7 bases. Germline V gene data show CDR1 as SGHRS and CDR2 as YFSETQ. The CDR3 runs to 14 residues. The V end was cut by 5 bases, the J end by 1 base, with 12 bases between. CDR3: CASRRDSIQETQYF. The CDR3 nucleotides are TGCGCCAGCAGGCGGGACAGTATCCAAGAGACCCAGTACTTC.

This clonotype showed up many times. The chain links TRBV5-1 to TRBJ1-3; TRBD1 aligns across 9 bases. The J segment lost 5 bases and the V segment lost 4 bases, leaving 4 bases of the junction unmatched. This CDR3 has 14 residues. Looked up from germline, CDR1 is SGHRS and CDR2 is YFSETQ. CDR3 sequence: CASSPGQGRNTIYF. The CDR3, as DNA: TGCGCCAGCAGCCCTGGACAGGGGAGAAACACCATATATTTT.

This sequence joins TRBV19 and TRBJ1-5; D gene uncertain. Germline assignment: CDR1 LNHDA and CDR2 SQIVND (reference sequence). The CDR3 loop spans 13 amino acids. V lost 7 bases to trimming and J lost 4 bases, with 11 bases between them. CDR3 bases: TGTGCCAGTACCCAGACGGGGAATCAGCCCCAGCATTTT. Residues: CASTQTGNQPQHF.

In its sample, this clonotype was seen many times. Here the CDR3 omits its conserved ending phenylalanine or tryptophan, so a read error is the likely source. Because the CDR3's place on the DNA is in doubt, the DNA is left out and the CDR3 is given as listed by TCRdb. Here the CDR3 reads CRPGREAALPL. The chain employs TRBV29-1 and TRBJ2-5; whether TRBD1, the table's D call, matches the DNA was not checked. Ends included, the CDR3 has 11 residues. Germline assignment: CDR1 SQVTM and CDR2 ANQGSEA.

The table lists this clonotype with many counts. The chain's CDR3 is CSARGQGDTEAFF. DNA of the CDR3: TGCAGTGCTAGAGGACAGGGGGACACTGAAGCTTTCTTT. The chain links TRBV20-1 to TRBJ1-1, with 9 nucleotides matching TRBD1. The CDR3 spans 13 residues. Germline assignment: CDR1 DFQATT and CDR2 SNEGSKA (reference sequence). V lost 1 base and J lost 3; bases outside the gene matches: 0.

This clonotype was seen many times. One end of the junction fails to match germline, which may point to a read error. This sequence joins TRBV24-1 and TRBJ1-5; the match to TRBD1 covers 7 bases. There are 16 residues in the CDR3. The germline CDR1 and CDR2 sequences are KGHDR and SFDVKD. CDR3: CATSDLPGRGFGPQNF. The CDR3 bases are TGTGCCACCAGTGATTTGCCGGGCAGGGGGTTTGGGCCCCAGAATTTT.

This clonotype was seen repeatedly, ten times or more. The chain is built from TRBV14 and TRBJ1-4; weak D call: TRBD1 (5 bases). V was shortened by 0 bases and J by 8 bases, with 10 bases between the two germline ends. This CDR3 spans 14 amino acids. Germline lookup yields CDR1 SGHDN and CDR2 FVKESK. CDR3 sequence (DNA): TGTGCCAGCAGCCAAGAGCCGTGGGGGGAAAAACTGTTTTTT. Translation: CASSQEPWGEKLFF.

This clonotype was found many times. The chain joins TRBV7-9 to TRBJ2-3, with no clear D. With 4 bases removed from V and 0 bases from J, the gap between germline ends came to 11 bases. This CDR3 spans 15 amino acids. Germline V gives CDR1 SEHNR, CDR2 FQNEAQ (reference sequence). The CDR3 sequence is CASSSSLYSTDTQYF. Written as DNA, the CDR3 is TGTGCCAGCAGCTCAAGCCTATATAGCACAGATACGCAGTATTTT. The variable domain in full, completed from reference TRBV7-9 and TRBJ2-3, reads DTGVSQNPRHKITKRGQNVTFRCDPISEHNRLYWYRQTLGQGPEFLTYFQNEAQLEKSRLLSDRFSAERPKGSFSTLEIQRTEQGDSAMYLCASSSSLYSTDTQYFGPGTRLTVL.

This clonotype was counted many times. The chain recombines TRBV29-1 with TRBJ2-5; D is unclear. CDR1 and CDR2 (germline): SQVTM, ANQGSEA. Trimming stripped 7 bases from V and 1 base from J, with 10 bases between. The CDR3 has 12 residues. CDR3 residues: CSATDPQETQYF. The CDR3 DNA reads TGCAGCGCAACCGACCCCCAAGAGACCCAGTACTTC.